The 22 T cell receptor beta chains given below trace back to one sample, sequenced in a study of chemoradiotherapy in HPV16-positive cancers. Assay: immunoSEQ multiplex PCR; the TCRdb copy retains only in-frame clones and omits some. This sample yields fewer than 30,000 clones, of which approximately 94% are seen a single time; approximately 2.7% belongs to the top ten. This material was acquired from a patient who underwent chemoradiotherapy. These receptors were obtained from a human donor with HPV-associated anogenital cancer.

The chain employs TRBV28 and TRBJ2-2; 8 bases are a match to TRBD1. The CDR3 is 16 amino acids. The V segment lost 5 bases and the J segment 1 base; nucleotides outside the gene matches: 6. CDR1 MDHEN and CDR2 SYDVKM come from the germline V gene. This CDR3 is CASSEAGTGNTGELFF. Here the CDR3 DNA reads TGTGCCAGCAGTGAGGCCGGGACAGGGAACACCGGGGAGCTGTTTTTT.

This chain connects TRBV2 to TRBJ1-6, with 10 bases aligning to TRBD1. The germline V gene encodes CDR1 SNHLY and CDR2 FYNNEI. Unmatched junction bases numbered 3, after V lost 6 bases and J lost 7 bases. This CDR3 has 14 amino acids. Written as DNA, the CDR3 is TGTGCCAGCAGCTGGGACAGGGGCAATTCACCCCTCCACTTT. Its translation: CASSWDRGNSPLHF.

The CDR3 sequence: CASRETPNTEAFF. The CDR3 DNA is TGTGCCAGCAGAGAAACACCGAACACTGAAGCTTTCTTT. The rearrangement joins TRBV6-1 to TRBJ1-1; D is unclear. V was pared by 6 bases and J by 1 base, with 9 bases between. This CDR3 is 13 amino acids long. Germline values: CDR1 MNHNS, CDR2 SASEGT.

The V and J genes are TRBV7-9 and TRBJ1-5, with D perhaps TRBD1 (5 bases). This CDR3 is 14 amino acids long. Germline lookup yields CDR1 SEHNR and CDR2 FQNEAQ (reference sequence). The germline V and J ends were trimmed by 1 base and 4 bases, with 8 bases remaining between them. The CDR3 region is CASSLEGWNQPQHF. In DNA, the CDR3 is TGTGCCAGCAGCTTAGAGGGGTGGAATCAGCCCCAGCATTTT.

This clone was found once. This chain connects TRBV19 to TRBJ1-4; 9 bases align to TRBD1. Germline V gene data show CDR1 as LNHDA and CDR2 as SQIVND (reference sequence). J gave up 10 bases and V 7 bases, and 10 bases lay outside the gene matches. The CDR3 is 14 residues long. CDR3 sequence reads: CASTSGGTGLKLFF. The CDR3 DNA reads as TGTGCCAGTACCTCAGGAGGGACAGGGTTAAAACTGTTTTTT.

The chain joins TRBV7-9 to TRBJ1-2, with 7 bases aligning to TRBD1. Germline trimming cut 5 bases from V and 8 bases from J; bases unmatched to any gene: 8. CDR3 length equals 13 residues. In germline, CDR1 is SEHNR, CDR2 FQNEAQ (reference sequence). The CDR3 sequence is CASSPGGTAGYTF. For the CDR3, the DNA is TGTGCCAGCAGCCCCGGAGGGACAGCGGGCTACACCTTC.

Written as DNA, the CDR3 is TGTGCCAGCAGCTTAAACCCTACAGGGGGCGCATCCTACAATGAGCAGTTCTTC. Translating gives CASSLNPTGGASYNEQFF. J is TRBJ2-1 and V is TRBV7-3; 9 bases are a match to TRBD1. There are 18 residues in the CDR3. From germline, CDR1 is SGHTA and CDR2 FQGTGA. Trimming took 1 base from V and 1 from J; bases not matched to a gene: 8.

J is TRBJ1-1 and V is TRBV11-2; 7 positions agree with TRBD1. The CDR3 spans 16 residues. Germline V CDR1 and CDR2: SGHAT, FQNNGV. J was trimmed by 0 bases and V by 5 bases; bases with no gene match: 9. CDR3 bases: TGTGCCAGCAGCCCCGTGACGGGACAGCTGAACACTGAAGCTTTCTTT. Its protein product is CASSPVTGQLNTEAFF. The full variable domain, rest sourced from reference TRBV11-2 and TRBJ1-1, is EAGVAQSPRYKIIEKRQSVAFWCNPISGHATLYWYQQILGQGPKLLIQFQNNGVVDDSQLPKDRFSAERLKGVDSTLKIQPAKLEDSAVYLCASSPVTGQLNTEAFFGQGTRLTVV.

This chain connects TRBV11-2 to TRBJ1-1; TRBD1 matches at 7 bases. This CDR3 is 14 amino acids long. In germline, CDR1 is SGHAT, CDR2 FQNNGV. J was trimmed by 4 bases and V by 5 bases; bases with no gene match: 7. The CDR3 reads CASSPGQATTEAFF. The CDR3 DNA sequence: TGTGCCAGCAGCCCTGGACAGGCGACCACTGAAGCTTTCTTT.

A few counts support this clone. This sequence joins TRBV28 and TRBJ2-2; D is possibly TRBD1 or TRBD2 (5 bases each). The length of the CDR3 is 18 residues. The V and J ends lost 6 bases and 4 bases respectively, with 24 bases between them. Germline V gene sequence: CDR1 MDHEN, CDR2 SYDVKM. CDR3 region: CASRPRGRVYQGTGELFF. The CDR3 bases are TGTGCCAGCAGACCCCGGGGACGGGTATATCAGGGCACCGGGGAGCTGTTTTTT.

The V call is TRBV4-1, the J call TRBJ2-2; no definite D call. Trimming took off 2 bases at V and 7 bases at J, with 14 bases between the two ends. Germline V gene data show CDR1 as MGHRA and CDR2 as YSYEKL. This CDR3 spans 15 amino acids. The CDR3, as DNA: TGCGCCAGCAGCCAACCGGACCTCACGGGCGGGGAGCTGTTTTTT. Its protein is CASSQPDLTGGELFF.

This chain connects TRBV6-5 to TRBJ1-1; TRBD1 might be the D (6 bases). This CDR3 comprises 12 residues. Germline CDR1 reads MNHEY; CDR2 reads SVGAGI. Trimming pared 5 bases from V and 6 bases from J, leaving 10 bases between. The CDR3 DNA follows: TGTGCCAGCAGTAGGGGGATCGCTGAAGCTTTCTTT. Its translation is CASSRGIAEAFF.

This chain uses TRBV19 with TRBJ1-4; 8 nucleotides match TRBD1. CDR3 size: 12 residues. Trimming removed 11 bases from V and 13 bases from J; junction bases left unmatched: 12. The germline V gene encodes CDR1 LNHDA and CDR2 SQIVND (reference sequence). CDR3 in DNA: TGTGCCGCTTCCAGGACAGGGCTAGTACTGTTTTTT. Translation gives CAASRTGLVLFF.

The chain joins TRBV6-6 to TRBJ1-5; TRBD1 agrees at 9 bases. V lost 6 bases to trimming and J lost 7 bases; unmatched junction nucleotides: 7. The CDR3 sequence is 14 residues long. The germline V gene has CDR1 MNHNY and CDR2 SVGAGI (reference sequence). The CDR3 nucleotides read TGTGCCAGCAGACAGGGGGCGGACCGACAGCCCCAGCATTTT. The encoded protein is CASRQGADRQPQHF.

The CDR3 bases are TGTGCCAGCAGCTCGGACAGTAATCAGCCCCAGCATTTT. Translation: CASSSDSNQPQHF. The rearrangement joins TRBV7-3 to TRBJ1-5; TRBD1 is a possible D gene (6 bases). Germline V gene lookup returns CDR1 SGHTA and CDR2 FQGTGA. This CDR3 has 13 residues. V lost 4 bases and J 4 bases, leaving 8 bases between the germline ends.

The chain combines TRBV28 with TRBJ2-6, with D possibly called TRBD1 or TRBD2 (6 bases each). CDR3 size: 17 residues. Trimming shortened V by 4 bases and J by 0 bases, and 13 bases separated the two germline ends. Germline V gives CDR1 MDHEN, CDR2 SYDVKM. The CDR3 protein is CASSSPSGASGANVLTF. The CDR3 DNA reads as TGTGCCAGCAGTTCTCCCTCGGGGGCCTCTGGGGCCAACGTCCTGACTTTC.

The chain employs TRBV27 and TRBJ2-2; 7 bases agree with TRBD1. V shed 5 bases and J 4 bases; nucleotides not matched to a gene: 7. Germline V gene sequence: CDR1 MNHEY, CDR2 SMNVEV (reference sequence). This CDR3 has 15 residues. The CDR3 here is CASSHRQGSTGELFF. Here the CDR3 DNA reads TGTGCCAGCAGTCACCGACAGGGCTCCACCGGGGAGCTGTTTTTT.

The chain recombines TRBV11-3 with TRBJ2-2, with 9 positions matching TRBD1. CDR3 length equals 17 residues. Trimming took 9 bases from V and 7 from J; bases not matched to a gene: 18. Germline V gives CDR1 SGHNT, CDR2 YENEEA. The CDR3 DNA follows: TGTGCCAGTTCGGTGTCGACCTCGGGACAGGGTCACGGGGAGCTGTTTTTT. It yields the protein CASSVSTSGQGHGELFF. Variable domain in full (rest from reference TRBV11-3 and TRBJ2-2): EAGVVQSPRYKIIEKKQPVAFWCNPISGHNTLYWYLQNLGQGPELLIRYENEEAVDDSQLPKDRFSAERLKGVDSTLKIQPAELGDSAVYLCASSVSTSGQGHGELFFGEGSRLTVL.

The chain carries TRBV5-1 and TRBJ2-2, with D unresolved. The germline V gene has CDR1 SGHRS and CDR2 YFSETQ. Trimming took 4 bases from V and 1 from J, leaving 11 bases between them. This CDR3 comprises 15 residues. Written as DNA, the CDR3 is TGCGCCAGCAGCCGTGGATTCGTGAACACCGGGGAGCTGTTTTTT. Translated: CASSRGFVNTGELFF. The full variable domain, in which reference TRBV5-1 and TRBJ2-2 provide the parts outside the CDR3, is KAGVTQTPRYLIKTRGQQVTLSCSPISGHRSVSWYQQTPGQGLQFLFEYFSETQRNKGNFPGRFSGRQFSNSRSEMNVSTLELGDSALYLCASSRGFVNTGELFFGEGSRLTVL.

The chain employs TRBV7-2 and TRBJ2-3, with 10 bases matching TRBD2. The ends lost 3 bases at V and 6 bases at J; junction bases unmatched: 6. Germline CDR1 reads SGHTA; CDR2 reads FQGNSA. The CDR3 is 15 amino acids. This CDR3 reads CASSLGGSGGDTQYF. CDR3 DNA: TGTGCCAGCAGCTTGGGAGGTAGCGGGGGGGATACGCAGTATTTT.

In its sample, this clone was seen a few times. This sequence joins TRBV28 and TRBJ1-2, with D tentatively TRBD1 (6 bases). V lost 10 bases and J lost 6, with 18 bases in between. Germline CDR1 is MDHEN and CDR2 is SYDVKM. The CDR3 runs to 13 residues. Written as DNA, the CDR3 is TGTGCCACCCGCCGGGACAATACCGATGGCTACACCTTC. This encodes CATRRDNTDGYTF.

CDR3 amino acids: CASSSQTLGYTF. CDR3 in DNA: TGTGCCAGCAGTTCCCAGACACTTGGCTACACCTTC. V and J are TRBV6-5 and TRBJ1-2; D is undetermined. With 4 bases removed from V and 7 bases from J, the gap between germline ends came to 10 bases. The CDR3 consists of 12 residues. CDR1 and CDR2 (germline): MNHEY, SVGAGI.